The present T cell receptor (beta chain) was sequenced within a study of cytomegalovirus exposure and HLA in healthy donors (dated by TCRdb to 2016 to 2017). Study-level background: An earlier analysis of 587 of the donors reported about 250 Gb of sequence data and 120 million or so unique TCR beta sequences from some 180 million T cells. An early release covering around 630 HLA-typed donors comprised approximately 300 gigabases of sequencing data and around 80 million unique TCR sequences. Among the roughly 400 genotyped donors, around 81% belonged to the genetic ancestry cluster associated with self-reported Caucasian donors. The study was designed to test whether signatures of past pathogen exposure could be identified by cataloging public T cell receptors. The T cell repertoires of 550 to 850 subjects were profiled by immunosequencing and related to cytomegalovirus serostatus. Besides the first cohort of some 670 subjects, a separate validation cohort made up of roughly 120 different subjects was used. The study combined high-throughput TCR immunosequencing, statistical association of individual TCRs with disease status, and machine learning to predict cytomegalovirus infection status. A later analysis re-analyzed previously published TCR beta repertoires from 666 donors and added high-resolution HLA genotyping to study TCR occurrence patterns. In the later analysis, no new phenotypic data were used to find candidate immune exposures; instead, reliance was placed on TCR beta sequences and their occurrence across donors. An earlier analysis of 587 of the donors used high-throughput TCR beta sequencing to judge whether each TCR beta V gene segment behaved as functional or pseudogenic. Alongside the repertoire data, information on donor age, sex, ethnicity and CMV serostatus was compiled. A later genetic analysis took genome-wide SNP genotypes for about three fifths of the 666 donors and used that subset as a discovery cohort. Every discovery cohort repertoire had been produced on one sequencing platform. HLA typing covered class I and class II loci at four-digit resolution. The number of typed donors differed by locus: about 620-630 for A, B, C, DRB1 and DQB1; 500 to 550 for DQA1; approximately 600 for DPA1; and some 430 for DPB1. Four or five DR-DQ haplotypes were treated as single units for association and clustering because of strong linkage in the cohort. Among some 400 genotyped donors of the cohort, an average of about 240,000 unique TCR beta nucleotide sequences was sequenced per donor, of which about 18% were non-productive.

Libraries were made using the immunoSEQ multiplex PCR assay. The multiplex PCR relied on a mix of 60 forward primers for TCR Vbeta segments and 13 reverse primers for TCR Jbeta segments. The CDR3 region of rearranged TCR beta genes was amplified from genomic DNA by a multiplex PCR assay. On the Illumina HiSeq System, the amplified TCR beta libraries were sequenced as 87-base-pair reads. Per the authors' processing: In a later analysis, roughly 80 million unique TCR beta chains were counted across the approximately 620 repertoires, and approximately 9.9 million of these chains were shared by at least two donors. A nearest-neighbor algorithm error-corrected the raw reads and collapsed the reads into unique sequences, merging closely related sequences to remove PCR and sequencing errors. To assign V, D and J gene segments, CDR3 sequences were aligned to IMGT reference sequences. For a sequence to be retained, a match of at least six nucleotides was required to both a V gene segment and a J gene segment. A rearrangement was called productive if the CDR3 had no stop codons and remained in frame with V and J, and every other rearrangement was called non-productive. Following IMGT convention, CDR3 was defined as the stretch from the second conserved V-encoded cysteine up to the conserved J-encoded phenylalanine. In an earlier analysis of around 570 of the donors, sequences lacking an unambiguous match to a single V gene segment were excluded. An earlier analysis of about 600 of the donors called V segments functional above 56.7% productive rearrangements and segregating when the between-donor standard deviation exceeded 5%. A statistical classification framework was built to diagnose cytomegalovirus status from the catalog of TCR beta chain sequences. V and J gene assignment, in a later analysis, came from comparing TCR nucleotide sequences with IMGT/GENE-DB human TR gene sequences. In a later analysis, CDR3 sequences and most-parsimonious VDJ recombination scenarios were assigned using the TCRdist pipeline. In a later analysis, every TCR beta chain was defined by the combination of its CDR3 amino acid sequence and its V-gene family, and reads without a unique V-gene family were dropped. To address suspected cross-contamination and a sequencing artifact, a later analysis removed 450 to 700 highly shared, low-generation-probability nucleotide sequences. For each public chain, a later analysis derived a clonal expansion index from normalized ranks of inferred template counts within each repertoire. In a later analysis, generation probabilities were computed with a VDJ recombination model fitted to out-of-frame rearrangements, and the resulting probabilities were checked against IGoR. Hypergeometric tests were used in a later analysis to score TCR-TCR, TCR-HLA and TCR-CMV co-occurrence, with a repertoire-size bias correction applied to the TCR pairs. To estimate false discovery rates, a later analysis permuted the HLA or CMV assignments 20 times. In a later analysis, co-occurring TCRs were grouped using DBSCAN, and TCRdist sequence similarity was added for clustering within HLA-allele-positive subsets. Co-occurrence clustering excluded repertoires with fewer than 30,000 or more than 120,000 public chains, plus five with anomalous nucleotide sharing. Entries here come from immuneACCESS through TCRdb and include only in-frame sequences with V and J called. Some clones fail to appear in such tables; in the studies checked, an unresolved V gene covers under half of the shortfall, and the cause of the remainder is unknown. The D gene and trimming were derived from the DNA, and the V and J assignments and clone size from that table. The table held for this sample gives 150,000 to 200,000 clones. Roughly 2% of the sample is in the top ten clones.

The cohort was made up of several hundred healthy bone marrow donors. Cohort members were all nominally healthy when sampled, although unrecorded immune exposures were likely present. The donor tested CMV seronegative, placing the donor among the 300 to 450 seronegative members of the cohort. A peripheral blood sample was provided by each donor, and peripheral blood mononuclear cells were used for TCR beta sequencing. The Qiagen DNeasy Blood Extraction Kit was used to extract genomic DNA from the blood cell samples. In the case of this clone: Its antigen remains unidentified. At the DNA level, this CDR3 is encoded by other sequences in the same sample as well.

The CDR1 and CDR2 encoded by the germline V gene (reference sequence) are LNHDA and SQIVND. The CDR3 runs 15 residues from the cysteine to the phenylalanine. Just CDR3 DNA is preserved here, 45 bases in frame from base 1. For this chain, trimming is 5 bases at the V end and 7 bases at the J end, and the number of junction bases without a gene match is 7. The full study reports these points: While some public TCRs were present in many individuals, most TCR sequences turned up only very rarely across donors. In a later analysis, most CMV-associated TCR beta chains were found to appear HLA-restricted, with HLA associations seemingly driven largely by CMV exposure. It was suggested by the authors that the approach could potentially be generalized to other disease states and immunological phenotypes. A later genetic analysis associated a missense DCLRE1C variant with V-gene and J-gene trimming of TCR beta chains, and an independent cohort replicated the association. In an earlier analysis of some 550 of the donors, most TCR beta V segments were observed in productive rearrangements about 87% or about 30% of the time, broadly matching IMGT annotations. A cluster of highly shared sequence variants was judged likely to be a technical artifact of the sequencing pipeline. The only immune exposure information available for the cohort was CMV serostatus. When HLA alleles, especially DR and DQ, strongly co-occurred, TCR associations were difficult to assign to individual alleles. In a later genetic analysis, fewer N-insertions in productive TCRs were reported among donors in an Asian-associated ancestry cluster than the approximately 710-donor mean. Fewer than 20 rarely observed V segments, including chromosome 9 orphons, were excluded from the earlier analysis of approximately 500 of the donors because counts were too low. Because some donors lacked HLA typing at each locus, the association tests relied only on the typed subset. Cytomegalovirus status was reported to be diagnosed by the classifier with high specificity and sensitivity in both the original and validation cohorts. Linkage disequilibrium might explain the correlated functional status among segregating V segments, but an unknown experimental factor could not be excluded. Some IMGT-functional V segments, including TRBV6-2 and TRBV6-3, could not be distinguished by the 87-base-pair reads and were therefore excluded. In a later analysis, TCR association rates were found to vary across HLA loci, with the most associated TCRs seen for DRB1 alleles and the fewest for HLA-C alleles. In a later analysis, HLA-associated TCR beta chains showed more clonal expansion and lower generation probabilities than non-associated chains that were equally common. A further reported finding was that TCR beta sequences accurately predicted the HLA-A and HLA-B alleles for most subjects in the first cohort. In vitro tests confirmed that three of the cytomegalovirus-associated TCR beta chains recognize cytomegalovirus antigens. In a later analysis, several top co-occurrence clusters were reported to appear linked to parvovirus B19, influenza, CMV and Epstein-Barr virus. This cohort had only TCR beta chains sequenced, and the lack of alpha or paired-chain data limited which features could be detected. Specific HLA alleles were associated with 15,000 to 20,000 TCR beta sequences at a false discovery rate of 0.05 in a later analysis. The study listed 164 TCR beta chains as associated with cytomegalovirus. Roughly uniform sequencing depth across donors was assumed in presence/absence analyses, although this assumption may not hold.

The receptor chain draws on TRBV19 and TRBJ1-5, and 11 bases in between align with TRBD1. Input material: PBMCs. The origin of this receptor is a man aged 30 to 39 in good health and CMV-seronegative. The DNA is as follows: TGTGCCAGTAGTTCCGGGACAGGGGGAGGCCAGCCCCAGCATTTT. It specifies CASSSGTGGGQPQHF.